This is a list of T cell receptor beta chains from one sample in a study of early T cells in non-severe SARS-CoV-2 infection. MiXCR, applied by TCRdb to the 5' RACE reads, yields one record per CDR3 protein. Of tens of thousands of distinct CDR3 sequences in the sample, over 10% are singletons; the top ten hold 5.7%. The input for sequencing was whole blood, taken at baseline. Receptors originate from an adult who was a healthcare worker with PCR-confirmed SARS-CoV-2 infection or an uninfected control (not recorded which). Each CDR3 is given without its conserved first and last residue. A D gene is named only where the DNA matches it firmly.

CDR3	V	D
SVVDTGDTGELF	TRBV29-1	-
SAVMVAGSAYEQY	TRBV29-1	-
ASSQYQGGSEKLF	TRBV4-1	-
ASSHIRGPYEQY	TRBV11-2	-
ASSPGTSGYNEQF	TRBV18	TRBD2
SARGDSSYEQY	TRBV20-1	TRBD1
ASSLAELSQY	TRBV5-5	-
ATSKDRVSTDTQY	TRBV15	TRBD1
ASNRQGRGPRPLGEQF	TRBV16	TRBD1
ASSSQGSNEKLF	TRBV7-9	-